Following are 11 T cell receptor beta chains from one sample sequenced in a study of T cell repertoires in ileal Crohn's disease. Repertoires were generated with immunoSEQ multiplex PCR, while TCRdb's copy carries only in-frame clones and drops some. The table records some 5,000 clones, roughly 80% of them present only once. Material for sequencing was ileal tissue. These receptor sequences come from an adult with Crohn's disease.

V is TRBV12-5 and J is TRBJ2-4, with D possibly matching TRBD2 (6 bases). V was trimmed by 3 bases and J by 1 base, leaving 7 bases between them. CDR1 is LGHNT and CDR2 is FRNRAP in the germline V gene. The length of the CDR3 is 14 residues. As DNA, the CDR3 is TGTGCTAGTGGTTTCGGAGGGGCCAAAAACATTCAGTACTTC. Amino acids: CASGFGGAKNIQYF.

This clone was counted once. The V call is TRBV7-9, the J call TRBJ1-1; tentatively, D is TRBD1 (6 bases). Germline lookup yields CDR1 SEHNR and CDR2 FQNEAQ (reference sequence). The CDR3 has 14 residues. V dropped 5 bases and J dropped 1 base, with 11 bases sitting between them. The CDR3 DNA reads TGTGCCAGCAGCGCGGACAGTTGGAACACTGAAGCTTTCTTT. Translated: CASSADSWNTEAFF.

This clone was observed once. The rearrangement joins TRBV19 to TRBJ1-4; unclear D gene. The CDR3 loop spans 12 amino acids. In germline, CDR1 is LNHDA, CDR2 SQIVND (reference sequence). Trimming shortened V by 1 base and J by 7 bases, and 4 bases separated the two germline ends. The CDR3 bases are TGTGCCAGTAGTATAGCCGGTGAAAAACTGTTTTTT. Its translation is CASSIAGEKLFF.

This chain uses TRBV9 with TRBJ2-7; D gene ambiguous. Germline CDR1 and CDR2: SGDLS and YYNGEE. Trimming cost V 3 bases and J 3 bases, with 13 bases left between them. The CDR3 covers 14 residues. CDR3 DNA sequence: TGTGCCAGCAGCGCGGGTGACCGAAACTACGAGCAGTACTTC. Amino acids: CASSAGDRNYEQYF.

V is TRBV28 and J is TRBJ1-6; 8 nucleotides match TRBD1. This CDR3 is 15 amino acids long. Germline V lookup: CDR1 MDHEN, CDR2 SYDVKM. J was trimmed by 10 bases and V by 2 bases; bases with no gene match: 7. The CDR3 DNA follows: TGTGCCAGCAGTTTAAGACAGGGGAGTTGGTCACCCCTCCACTTT. Encoded protein: CASSLRQGSWSPLHF.

The chain has TRBV10-3 and TRBJ1-5, with TRBD1 identical over 7 bases. Germline-derived CDR1 and CDR2 are ENHRY and SYGVKD. J lost 6 bases, V lost 4 bases, and 6 bases had no gene match. The CDR3 sequence is 14 residues long. The CDR3 here is CAISGGQAGQPQHF. The CDR3 DNA sequence: TGTGCCATCAGTGGCGGACAGGCGGGTCAGCCCCAGCATTTT.

This clone was counted a single time. The V call is TRBV5-1, the J call TRBJ1-1; possibly TRBD1 for D (5 bases). V lost 4 bases to trimming and J lost 7 bases, with 11 bases between them. The germline CDR1 and CDR2 sequences are SGHRS and YFSETQ. The CDR3 length is 12 residues. DNA for the CDR3: TGCGCCAGCAGCGCCAGACAGAGTGAAGCTTTCTTT. It codes for CASSARQSEAFF. Combining the CDR3 with reference TRBV5-1 and TRBJ1-1 gives the whole variable domain KAGVTQTPRYLIKTRGQQVTLSCSPISGHRSVSWYQQTPGQGLQFLFEYFSETQRNKGNFPGRFSGRQFSNSRSEMNVSTLELGDSALYLCASSARQSEAFFGQGTRLTVV.

The chain employs TRBV5-1 and TRBJ1-3, with a weak D call TRBD1 (6 bases). V lost 3 bases and J lost 8, with 12 bases in between. This CDR3 contains 13 residues. Germline V gene data show CDR1 as SGHRS and CDR2 as YFSETQ. The CDR3 DNA follows: TGCGCCAGCAGCTCGGGACATCTGGACACCATATATTTT. This translates into CASSSGHLDTIYF.

In regard to this clone: A read error is likely, as this CDR3 ends without the conserved phenylalanine or tryptophan. V and J are TRBV5-8 and TRBJ1-2; D is uncertain. The CDR3 length is 15 residues. In germline, CDR1 is SGHTS, CDR2 YDEGEE. V dropped 6 bases and J dropped 1 base, with 16 bases sitting between them. The CDR3, as DNA: TGTGCCAGCAACTCCCGGGAGGGAAATAACTATGGCTACACCCTC. Amino acid sequence: CASNSREGNNYGYTL.

This clone was observed a few times. The chain employs TRBV5-5 and TRBJ1-4, with a tentative D call TRBD1 (5 bases). The CDR3 has 15 residues. Trimming took off 2 bases at V and 2 bases at J, with 10 bases between the two ends. CDR1 and CDR2 from the germline V gene are SGHKS and YYEKEE (reference sequence). The CDR3 loop reads CASSFVRATNEKLFF. Written as DNA, the CDR3 is TGTGCCAGCAGCTTTGTCAGGGCCACTAATGAAAAACTGTTTTTT.

The rearrangement links TRBV5-5 to TRBJ2-7, with no clear D. Germline V gene lookup returns CDR1 SGHKS and CDR2 YYEKEE (reference sequence). There are 12 residues in the CDR3. V was pared by 0 bases and J by 4 bases, with 5 bases between. This CDR3 reads CASSLGVYEQYF. Written as DNA, the CDR3 is TGTGCCAGCAGCTTGGGAGTATACGAGCAGTACTTC.